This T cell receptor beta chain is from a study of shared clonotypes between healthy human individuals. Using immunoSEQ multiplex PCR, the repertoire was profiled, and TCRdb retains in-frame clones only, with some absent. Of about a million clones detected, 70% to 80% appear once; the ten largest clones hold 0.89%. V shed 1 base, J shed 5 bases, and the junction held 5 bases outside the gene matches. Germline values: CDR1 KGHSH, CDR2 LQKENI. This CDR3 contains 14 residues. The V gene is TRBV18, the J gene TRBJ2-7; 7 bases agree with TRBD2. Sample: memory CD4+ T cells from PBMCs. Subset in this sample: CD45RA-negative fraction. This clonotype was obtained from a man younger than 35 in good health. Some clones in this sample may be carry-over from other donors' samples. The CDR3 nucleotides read TGTGCCAGCTCACCACTGGCGGGAGATAACGAGCAGTACTTC. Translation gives CASSPLAGDNEQYF.